This T cell receptor (beta chain) emerged from a study of yellow fever vaccine responses in identical twins (dated by TCRdb to 2016 to 2019). Turning to the overall study: The study precisely tracked vaccine-responding T cell clones in identical twins.

Remarks on this clonotype: Its antigen remains unidentified. It has no much larger one-base neighbor in the sample; base qualities were not kept.

Library method: RT-PCR. The sample was run on an Illumina HiSeq 2500. TCRdb passed the public sequencing reads through fastp at Q25 and MiXCR, retaining productive beta sequences. Entries are consolidated by CDR3 protein sequence, retaining the most common genes and DNA. The sample table lists roughly 20,000 distinct CDR3 sequences, under 70% of them with a count of one. Around 2% of the sample goes to the ten largest clones. The CDR3 has 14 amino acids, counting the end cysteine and phenylalanine. Kept here is only the CDR3 DNA, which spans 42 bases and is read in frame from base 1. CDR1 SGHTA and CDR2 FQGNSA were looked up in the germline V gene. Deletion took 4 bases off V and 2 bases off J, with a span of 9 bases between the germline ends. Points the paper makes about the study in general: According to the authors, in identical twins the way T cells responded to vaccination appeared partly convergent and partly personalized.

The rearranged segments are TRBV7-2 and TRBJ2-1; the D gene lacks a confident call. The sample here was T cells from blood (PBMCs), unsorted or a sorted subset (not recorded which), taken before or after yellow fever vaccination (not recorded which). The receptor was derived from a woman aged 18-29 years who received the yellow fever vaccine. Donor details come from another sample of the same person, matched by shared clones. The sequence in DNA is TGTGCCAGCAGCTCCTTAAAGGCCTACAATGAGCAGTTCTTC. This yields the protein CASSSLKAYNEQFF.